Given below is one T cell receptor beta chain in context. Its antigen is as yet unknown. The record originates from a study of Ad26.COV2.S vaccination and SARS-CoV-2 variants. As for the study in general: Donor was one of the participants in the Ad26.COV2.S arm of the COV1001 trial. Study-wide results and caveats: Breadth and depth estimates from TCRs may understate total T cell responses.

Measured with immunoSEQ multiplex PCR; TCRdb has only the in-frame clones, and not every one. The sample consists of 350,000 to 450,000 clones, approximately 90% of them appearing once. Treatment here: roughly 19 received Ad26.COV2.S at low or high dose, single or two shots; roughly five received placebo; per-sample allocation not given. Material that was analyzed had been drawn on day 63 after the first vaccine or placebo injection. V gave up 8 bases and J gave up 0 bases, with 13 bases separating them. The germline CDR1 and CDR2 sequences are MDHEN and SYDVKM. This CDR3 contains 15 residues. This TCR came from a person aged 18 to 59 who received the Ad26.COV2.S COVID-19 vaccine or a placebo. The rearrangement links TRBV28 to TRBJ1-4; D is unresolved. Sequenced material: peripheral blood, taken in a trial of Ad26.COV2.S vaccine versus placebo. The CDR3 reads CASVTGGATNEKLFF. For the CDR3, the DNA is TGTGCCAGCGTTACCGGCGGGGCAACTAATGAAAAACTGTTTTTT.